Listed below are T cell receptor beta chains from one sample, sequenced in a study of shared clonotypes between healthy human individuals. Assay used: immunoSEQ multiplex PCR; TCRdb lists only in-frame clones, some missing. The sample consists of hundreds of thousands of clones, 92% of them appearing once. Specimen: naive CD8+ T cells sorted from blood. The receptor set was obtained from a man aged 25 to 40 in good health. The CDR3 runs from the conserved cysteine through the conserved F or W. Each record gives: V gene, CDR3 protein.

V: TRBV10-3; CDR3: CAKRIRDTTYEQYF
V: TRBV15; CDR3: CATSRDGRQTEAFF
V: TRBV4-1; CDR3: CASSPRVARAYDAQYF
V: TRBV6-6; CDR3: CASSYGQLYEQYF
V: TRBV15; CDR3: CATSSPGQGNNQPQHF
V: TRBV6-1; CDR3: CASSGATDSFNEKLFF
V: TRBV27; CDR3: CASSLLGGGETQYF
V: TRBV5-4; CDR3: CASSPGLAGNNEQFF
V: TRBV5-6; CDR3: CASSRPATDSSGNTIYF
V: TRBV28; CDR3: CASSTGFQETQYF
V: TRBV2; CDR3: CASSSTSGSETQYF
V: TRBV18; CDR3: CASSPGTSGYNEQFF
V: TRBV2; CDR3: CASIDLRVGTDTQYF
V: TRBV11-2; CDR3: CASSLQETQYF
V: TRBV11-3; CDR3: CASSTRLASSYNEQFF
V: TRBV4-3; CDR3: CASSQDRSGGMDEQYF
V: TRBV7-9; CDR3: CASSSPGITGELFF
V: TRBV28; CDR3: CASSLSTGGGYGYTF
V: TRBV11-1; CDR3: CASSLGGDQPQHF
V: TRBV9; CDR3: CASSSGDTEAFF
V: TRBV13; CDR3: CASSRDRGYYEQYF
V: TRBV7-8; CDR3: CASSLGIQETQYF
V: TRBV27; CDR3: CASRKRWEGNQPQHF
V: TRBV5-1; CDR3: CASSLNSGRVTGELFF
V: TRBV27; CDR3: CASSRTRGREVTEAFF
V: TRBV14; CDR3: CASSQPMGLDSYEQYF
V: TRBV28; CDR3: CASSSLRETYEQYF
V: TRBV9; CDR3: CASSVATGRSSGNTIYF
V: TRBV9; CDR3: CASSSWGSYNEQFF
V: TRBV28; CDR3: CASIGGSQHYNEQFF
V: TRBV28; CDR3: CASSGLAGLNTGELFF
V: TRBV7-8; CDR3: CASRFTGLDSQYF
V: TRBV7-9; CDR3: CASSLKERSEAFF
V: TRBV4-2; CDR3: CASRDGTSYEQYF
V: TRBV27; CDR3: CASSPSSRGEQFF
V: TRBV29-1; CDR3: CSVLAGINEQYF
V: TRBV5-5; CDR3: CASSSGGSGANVLTF
V: TRBV6-1; CDR3: CASSDLRQGASHFYGYTF
V: TRBV7-8; CDR3: CASSSDQYNQPQHF
V: TRBV5-6; CDR3: CASSLAWDELGETQYF
V: TRBV27; CDR3: CASSLGIAKNIQYF
V: TRBV11-2; CDR3: CASSFPDKRDYEQYF
V: TRBV13; CDR3: CASSLQGGLSEQYF
V: TRBV12-2; CDR3: CASRLARTSGRARDTQYF
V: TRBV4-1; CDR3: CASSRSGWNEQFF
V: TRBV10-3; CDR3: CAISEETGTDTQYF
V: TRBV4-3; CDR3: CASSQDRVRQPQHF